This is a list of T cell receptor beta chains from one sample in a study of technical replicates of blood from a handful of donors. Produced via immunoSEQ multiplex PCR; TCRdb's table is partial and in-frame only. The sample includes 80,000 to 100,000 clones, 92% of them seen just once. Sequenced sample: T cells isolated from PBMCs. Source of these receptors: a human donor in good health. The CDR3 runs from the conserved cysteine through the conserved F or W. D genes are given only for firm matches. The size field is filled for only some rows; it gives once, few, many or a size class.

d_call,v_call,j_call,clone_size,cdr3_aa,cdr3_nt
TRBD2,TRBV19,TRBJ2-3,once,CASRQQGLADTQYF,TGTGCCAGTAGACAGCAAGGACTAGCAGATACGCAGTATTTT
TRBD2,TRBV10-3,TRBJ2-7,.,CAISPPGLRPYEQYF,TGTGCCATCAGCCCCCCGGGACTAAGACCCTACGAGCAGTACTTC
.,TRBV4-2,TRBJ1-1,.,CASSQAAEAGTEAFF,TGTGCCAGCAGCCAAGCGGCAGAAGCGGGCACTGAAGCTTTCTTT
.,TRBV19,TRBJ1-5,few,CASSIRPGNQPQHF,TGTGCCAGTAGTATCCGTCCGGGGAATCAGCCCCAGCATTTT
TRBD1,TRBV5-1,TRBJ2-2,.,CASNRDRAATGELFF,TGCGCCAGCAACCGGGACAGGGCGGCCACCGGGGAGCTGTTTTTT
TRBD1,TRBV30,TRBJ2-7,.,CAWSWGQGPYEQYF,TGTGCCTGGAGTTGGGGACAGGGCCCCTACGAGCAGTACTTC
.,TRBV28,TRBJ2-3,.,CASSPPGSSTDTQYF,TGTGCCAGCAGTCCTCCCGGGAGCAGCACAGATACGCAGTATTTT
TRBD1,TRBV10-1,TRBJ2-2,.,CASSEKAVVGQGAAGELFF,TGCGCCAGCAGTGAGAAGGCCGTTGTTGGACAGGGGGCTGCCGGGGAGCTGTTTTTT
TRBD1,TRBV11-3,TRBJ1-2,.,CASSLGDRGPGYTF,TGTGCCAGCAGCTTAGGGGACAGAGGTCCTGGCTACACCTTC
.,TRBV27,TRBJ2-1,.,CASSSVSYNEQFF,TGTGCCAGCAGTTCTGTTTCCTACAATGAGCAGTTCTTC
TRBD1,TRBV6-5,TRBJ1-5,.,CASRFGQANQPQHF,TGTGCCAGCAGATTCGGACAGGCTAATCAGCCCCAGCATTTT
.,TRBV7-9,TRBJ1-1,.,CASSSPQQYTEAFF,TGTGCCAGCAGCTCGCCGCAACAGTACACTGAAGCTTTCTTT
TRBD1,TRBV13,TRBJ2-1,.,CASSSKGQARPEQFF,TGTGCCAGCAGCTCAAAGGGACAGGCCCGTCCTGAGCAGTTCTTC
.,TRBV18,TRBJ2-1,once,CASSPPMGLLRNEQFF,TGTGCCAGCTCACCACCGATGGGCCTTCTTCGGAATGAGCAGTTCTTC
.,TRBV9,TRBJ2-1,.,CASSAGVGVAVSEQFF,TGTGCCAGCAGCGCGGGAGTTGGGGTAGCAGTAAGTGAGCAGTTCTTC
TRBD1,TRBV11-3,TRBJ1-2,.,CASSSGTDYGYTF,TGTGCCAGCAGCTCCGGGACAGACTATGGCTACACCTTC
.,TRBV5-1,TRBJ2-1,.,CASSLAPGTENEQFF,TGCGCCAGCAGCTTGGCCCCCGGGACTGAAAATGAGCAGTTCTTC
TRBD2,TRBV9,TRBJ2-2,.,CASSVGIGLAGANTGELFF,TGTGCCAGCAGCGTAGGTATCGGACTAGCGGGTGCGAACACCGGGGAGCTGTTTTTT
TRBD1,TRBV7-7,TRBJ2-5,.,CASSSTGGEQETQYF,TGTGCCAGCAGCTCGACAGGGGGGGAACAAGAGACCCAGTACTTC
TRBD1,TRBV2,TRBJ2-1,.,CASSEQGESVNEQFF,TGTGCCAGCAGTGAACAGGGGGAGTCCGTCAATGAGCAGTTCTTC
.,TRBV10-3,TRBJ1-1,.,CAIKGDHNTEAFF,TGTGCCATCAAGGGGGATCATAACACTGAAGCTTTCTTT
.,TRBV28,TRBJ1-5,.,CASSSQGNQPQHF,TGTGCCAGCAGCAGTCAGGGTAATCAGCCCCAGCATTTT
.,TRBV10-3,TRBJ2-7,.,CAISEGQSHEQYF,TGTGCCATCAGTGAGGGACAGAGCCACGAGCAGTACTTC
.,TRBV29-1,TRBJ2-3,few,CSVEVRSVYYSLGATDTQYF,TGCAGCGTTGAAGTCCGCTCCGTTTACTACTCCCTGGGGGCCACAGATACGCAGTATTTT
.,TRBV6-4,TRBJ2-7,.,CASSPRGGRAYEQYF,TGTGCCAGCAGCCCTAGGGGGGGCCGGGCCTACGAGCAGTACTTC
TRBD1,TRBV27,TRBJ2-2,.,CASSFGQGSNTGELFF,TGTGCCAGCAGTTTCGGACAGGGGTCGAACACCGGGGAGCTGTTTTTT
.,TRBV5-1,TRBJ2-3,.,CASTSGISTDTQYF,TGCGCCAGCACAAGCGGAATTAGCACAGATACGCAGTATTTT
.,TRBV21-1,TRBJ2-7,.,CASSKGRSSSSYEQYF,TGTGCCAGCAGCAAAGGCCGGAGCTCTAGCTCCTACGAGCAGTACTTC
TRBD2,TRBV7-9,TRBJ2-2,.,CASSLAGGLSTGELFF,TGTGCCAGCAGCCTAGCGGGGGGGCTGAGCACCGGGGAGCTGTTTTTT
TRBD1,TRBV27,TRBJ2-7,.,CASSFNGQGISYEQYF,TGTGCCAGCAGTTTTAATGGACAGGGGATATCCTACGAGCAGTACTTC
.,TRBV25-1,TRBJ2-7,once,CASSAPRDKGSNEQYF,TGTGCCAGCAGTGCGCCCCGGGACAAGGGGTCGAACGAGCAGTACTTC
TRBD2,TRBV10-1,TRBJ2-3,.,CASSELSGGTDTQYF,TGCGCCAGCAGTGAGTTGTCGGGGGGGACAGATACGCAGTATTTT
.,TRBV25-1,TRBJ2-3,.,CASGGGLATFLQYF,TGTGCCAGCGGGGGGGGGCTAGCGACGTTCTTACAGTATTTT
TRBD1,TRBV5-4,TRBJ2-7,.,CASSLGGTGAYEQYF,TGTGCCAGCAGCTTGGGAGGGACAGGGGCGTACGAGCAGTACTTC
TRBD1,TRBV5-6,TRBJ2-7,.,CASSPDPIQGSKQYF,TGTGCCAGCAGCCCCGACCCTATACAGGGGTCGAAGCAGTACTTC
.,TRBV29-1,TRBJ2-7,.,CSVRWTGTYEQYF,TGCAGCGTTCGTTGGACGGGAACCTACGAGCAGTACTTC
TRBD1,TRBV28,TRBJ2-7,.,CASSFGQGIIYEQYF,TGTGCCAGCAGTTTCGGACAGGGGATAATTTACGAGCAGTACTTC
TRBD2,TRBV6-1,TRBJ2-7,.,CASSEKTSSGGPSYEQYF,TGTGCCAGCAGTGAAAAGACCTCTAGCGGGGGACCGTCCTACGAGCAGTACTTC
TRBD2,TRBV5-4,TRBJ2-7,.,CASSSSGGSYEQYF,TGTGCCAGCAGCTCCTCGGGGGGCTCCTACGAGCAGTACTTC
.,TRBV2,TRBJ2-7,.,CASSHSGTDGSYEQYF,TGTGCCAGCAGTCATTCAGGGACTGACGGCTCCTACGAGCAGTACTTC
.,TRBV27,TRBJ2-7,.,CASSLYGGGPDEQYF,TGTGCCAGCAGTTTATATGGGGGAGGCCCCGACGAGCAGTACTTC
.,TRBV12-1,TRBJ1-2,once,CASSLRKGALDYGYTF,TGTGCCAGCAGCTTACGAAAGGGGGCCTTGGACTATGGCTACACCTTC
.,TRBV6-5,TRBJ1-1,once,CAMEKGENTEAFF,TGTGCCATGGAAAAGGGGGAGAACACTGAAGCTTTCTTT
.,TRBV5-1,TRBJ2-5,.,CASSPEAGETQYF,TGCGCCAGCAGCCCCGAGGCTGGCGAGACCCAGTACTTC
.,TRBV11-2,TRBJ1-3,.,CASSSSRTGNTIYF,TGTGCCAGCAGCTCGTCTAGGACTGGAAACACCATATATTTT
.,TRBV9,TRBJ2-1,.,CASSPQGSYNEQFF,TGTGCCAGCAGCCCTCAGGGATCCTACAATGAGCAGTTCTTC
TRBD2,TRBV11-3,TRBJ2-1,.,CASSYGLANNEQFF,TGTGCCAGCAGCTACGGACTAGCGAACAATGAGCAGTTCTTC
.,TRBV23-1,TRBJ1-1,few,CASNGRNTEAFF,TGCGCCAGCAATGGCCGAAACACTGAAGCTTTCTTT
TRBD1,TRBV7-9,TRBJ2-7,once,CASSPQPGQGAYEQYF,TGTGCCAGCTCTCCTCAACCGGGACAGGGGGCGTACGAGCAGTACTTC